This T cell receptor (beta chain) was observed in a study of T cells in Graves' hyperthyroidism and ophthalmopathy. Whole-study context: Blood was drawn when the patient was first diagnosed and still untreated.

From germline, CDR1 is MDHEN and CDR2 SYDVKM. V lost 5 bases and J lost 3; bases outside the gene matches: 7. The CDR3 consists of 15 residues. General observations from the study: Most thyroid clonotypes expanded above 0.001 appeared in blood too.

In this sample, this clonotype turned up many times. Its antigen is not identified. Authors of the study amplified TCR beta CDR3 regions from RNA transcripts. In the first-round RT-PCR of the TCR CDR3, the HTBI primer set was used. TCRdb reprocessed the multiplex PCR reads with MiXCR, giving one entry per CDR3 protein. The profile shows about 250,000 distinct CDR3 sequences, about 16% of them singletons. Participants, patients aged 18 to 65, had newly diagnosed hyperthyroidism with a duration under 2 months. The material sequenced was blood. The TCR comes from a woman between 45 and 60 years old with Graves' hyperthyroidism that later progressed to Graves' ophthalmopathy. The chain is built from TRBV28 and TRBJ2-7; the match to TRBD1 covers 10 bases. CDR3 protein: CASSTPGTGDYEQYF. The DNA for the CDR3 is TGTGCCAGCAGTACCCCCGGGACAGGGGACTACGAGCAGTACTTC.